These 32 T cell receptor beta chains came from one sample sequenced in a study of blood T cells in healthy people across ages (dated by TCRdb to the mid-2010s). Library prep was done by 5' RACE. The sample was run on an Illumina HiSeq 2500. A second PCR of 7 to 11 cycles was run with a J-beta primer mix and a sample-barcoded 5' primer. Using fastp trimming at Q25 and MiXCR clonotype assembly, TCRdb reanalyzed the public sequencing data and kept in-frame beta chains. All rows with the same CDR3 protein become a single entry with the most common DNA and genes. Counted in this sample were 1,300,000 or so distinct CDR3 sequences; 45% to 70% of them appeared once. Roughly 7% of the sample lies in the top ten. Sequences were obtained from blood. The receptors here all came from a man between 18 and 35 years old in good health.

This chain uses TRBV4-1 with TRBJ2-7; D may be TRBD1 or TRBD2 (5 bases each). Germline lookup yields CDR1 MGHRA and CDR2 YSYEKL. Trimming shortened V by 4 bases and J by 7 bases, and 14 bases separated the two germline ends. The CDR3 is 13 residues long. CDR3 DNA sequence: TGCGCCAGCAGCCGGGGACCCCAAGGGGAGCAGTACTTC. This translates into CASSRGPQGEQYF.

V gene TRBV7-6 combines with J gene TRBJ1-4; weak D call: TRBD1 (5 bases). V lost 0 bases, J lost 7 bases, and 12 bases lay in between. From germline, CDR1 is SGHVS and CDR2 FNYEAQ. CDR3 length: 15 residues. The CDR3 DNA sequence: TGTGCCAGCAGCTTAGCGCAGGGATTGATTGAAAAACTGTTTTTT. Amino acid sequence: CASSLAQGLIEKLFF.

The rearrangement joins TRBV6-5 to TRBJ1-2, with TRBD1 matching 9 bases. This CDR3 contains 16 residues. J lost 1 base, V lost 4 bases, and 7 bases had no gene match. Germline V gives CDR1 MNHEY, CDR2 SVGAGI. CDR3 region: CASSSIRDRDNYGYTF. CDR3 coding DNA: TGTGCCAGCAGTTCTATCCGGGACAGGGATAACTATGGCTACACCTTC.

This chain uses TRBV11-2 with TRBJ2-1; D possibly matches TRBD1 or TRBD2 (5 bases each). The CDR3 sequence is 13 residues long. The V gene lost 5 bases and the J gene lost 8 bases, with 13 bases spanning the gap. CDR1 and CDR2 from the germline V gene are SGHAT and FQNNGV. The CDR3 bases are TGTGCCAGCAGCCAACCGGGGCTTGATGAGCAGTTCTTC. Its translation: CASSQPGLDEQFF.

V usage is TRBV6-6 and J usage is TRBJ2-2; a possible D gene is TRBD1 (5 bases). CDR1 MNHNY and CDR2 SVGAGI come from the germline V gene (reference sequence). V was pared by 5 bases and J by 1 base, with 11 bases between. This CDR3 has 15 amino acids. The CDR3 DNA sequence: TGTGCCAGCAGTACCCAGACAGTGAACACCGGGGAGCTGTTTTTT. Its protein product is CASSTQTVNTGELFF.

This sequence joins TRBV4-1 and TRBJ2-7, with D unclear. Trimming removed 0 bases at V and 2 bases at J, with 11 bases between. Germline V gene sequence: CDR1 MGHRA, CDR2 YSYEKL. The CDR3 loop spans 15 amino acids. CDR3 sequence (DNA): TGCGCCAGCAGCCAAGATCGCCTAGAGACCTACGAGCAGTACTTC. Translating gives CASSQDRLETYEQYF.

J is TRBJ2-4 and V is TRBV10-3, with 8 bases fitting TRBD1. TRBJ2-7 explains the end of the DNA better; the J call may be wrong. This CDR3 spans 14 amino acids. The V gene's germline CDR1 is ENHRY and CDR2 SYGVKD. The chain's CDR3 is CAISEGDRGYEQYF. For the CDR3, the DNA is TGTGCCATCAGTGAGGGAGACAGGGGCTACGAGCAGTACTTC.

The chain combines TRBV20-1 with TRBJ2-5; the match to TRBD2 covers 13 bases. This CDR3 is 17 amino acids long. The V gene end was trimmed by 5 bases and the J gene end by 2 bases; junction bases not matched to a gene: 11. Germline values: CDR1 DFQATT, CDR2 SNEGSKA (reference sequence). CDR3 sequence (DNA): TGCAGTGCTGCAGTAGGACTAGCGGGAGTTGGACAAGAGACCCAGTACTTC. Residues: CSAAVGLAGVGQETQYF.

This clonotype was observed a few times. The genes are TRBV4-1 and TRBJ2-3; TRBD2 aligns across 13 bases. The CDR3 contains 23 residues. Germline V gene lookup returns CDR1 MGHRA and CDR2 YSYEKL. V lost 0 bases, J lost 2 bases, and 20 bases stayed unmatched. Here the CDR3 reads CASSQEGALGLAGNYPHTDTQYF. DNA for the CDR3: TGCGCCAGCAGCCAAGAGGGCGCCCTGGGACTAGCGGGAAACTACCCTCACACAGATACGCAGTATTTT.

The chain carries TRBV28 and TRBJ2-4, with 7 bases fitting TRBD1. The end of the DNA is better explained by TRBJ2-7, so the J call may be wrong. CDR3 length: 15 amino acids. CDR1 and CDR2 from the germline V gene are MDHEN and SYDVKM. In DNA form, the CDR3 reads TGTGCCAGCAGTCCCTTAACGACAGGGCCCTACGAGCAGTACTTC. Translation gives CASSPLTTGPYEQYF.

This chain uses TRBV11-2 with TRBJ2-7; 14 nucleotides align to TRBD2. In germline, CDR1 is SGHAT, CDR2 FQNNGV. J was trimmed by 1 base and V by 4 bases; bases with no gene match: 6. The CDR3 length is 17 residues. The DNA of the CDR3 is TGTGCCAGCAGCTCCGGACTAGCGGGGGGTCCTTCCTACGAGCAGTACTTC. Its translation is CASSSGLAGGPSYEQYF.

In regard to this clonotype: At one of its ends the junction is not consistent with the germline gene, which may arise from a read error. The chain recombines TRBV27 with TRBJ2-6, with a tentative D call TRBD1 (5 bases). Germline V gene data show CDR1 as MNHEY and CDR2 as SMNVEV (reference sequence). This CDR3 comprises 15 residues. The CDR3 DNA follows: TGTGCCAGCAGTTTACGAGACTCTGGGGCCAACGTCCCGACTTTC. It yields the protein CASSLRDSGANVPTF.

The V gene is TRBV15, the J gene TRBJ1-2; 9 positions agree with TRBD1. The germline gives CDR1 LNHNV, CDR2 YYDKDF (reference sequence). The CDR3 consists of 17 residues. The J segment lost 4 bases and the V segment lost 2 bases, leaving 11 bases of the junction unmatched. Written as DNA, the CDR3 is TGTGCCACCAGCAGACTCACCGGGGACAGGGTCGGCTATGGCTACACCTTC. This translates into CATSRLTGDRVGYGYTF.

On this clonotype: At one end, the junction sequence differs from germline, possibly due to a read error. The gene calls are TRBV5-4 and TRBJ2-7; 8 positions agree with TRBD1. The CDR3 is 13 residues long. CDR1 is SGHNT, CDR2 YYREEE, per germline (reference sequence). The CDR3 sequence: CASRLAGGDEQYF. The CDR3 nucleotides are TGTGCCAGCAGATTGGCAGGGGGCGACGAGCAGTACTTC.

In this sample, this clonotype turned up a few times. The genes are TRBV10-3 and TRBJ1-2; no definite D call. Germline CDR1 reads ENHRY; CDR2 reads SYGVKD. The CDR3 length is 12 residues. The V and J ends lost 6 bases and 5 bases respectively, with 10 bases between them. The CDR3 region is CAIRGIRYGYTF. The CDR3 coding sequence is TGTGCCATCAGGGGAATTAGGTATGGCTACACCTTC.

V and J are TRBV20-1 and TRBJ2-3; 9 nucleotides align to TRBD2. Germline V gene lookup returns CDR1 DFQATT and CDR2 SNEGSKA (reference sequence). This CDR3 is 18 amino acids long. J lost 2 bases, V lost 0 bases, and 12 bases had no gene match. CDR3 protein: CSARDASGRSRFTDTQYF. In nucleotides, the CDR3 is TGCAGTGCTAGAGATGCGAGCGGGAGGAGCCGCTTCACAGATACGCAGTATTTT.

This clonotype was picked up a small number of times. V gene TRBV10-3 combines with J gene TRBJ2-4; 8 bases agree with TRBD2. The closer fit of TRBJ2-5 to the DNA end suggests the J call may be wrong. From germline, CDR1 is ENHRY and CDR2 SYGVKD. The CDR3 extends over 13 amino acids. The CDR3 nucleotides read TGTGCCATCAATCCCCGGGAGGGGGAGACCCAGTACTTC. Its translation: CAINPREGETQYF.

The chain combines TRBV25-1 with TRBJ1-1; no reliable D call. Looked up from germline, CDR1 is MGHDK and CDR2 is SYGVNS. The CDR3 loop spans 14 amino acids. V lost 2 bases and J 1 base, leaving 8 bases between the germline ends. CDR3: CASSEGRPNTEAFF. The CDR3 DNA reads as TGTGCCAGCAGTGAAGGGCGGCCGAACACTGAAGCTTTCTTT. Full variable domain (missing parts from reference TRBV25-1 and TRBJ1-1): EADIYQTPRYLVIGTGKKITLECSQTMGHDKMYWYQQDPGMELHLIHYSYGVNSTEKGDLSSESTVSRIRTEHFPLTLESARPSHTSQYLCASSEGRPNTEAFFGQGTRLTVV.

The DNA of the CDR3 is TGTGCCAGCAGTGAACCCTCCATAATCCGGACCCAGTACTTC. Translation gives CASSEPSIIRTQYF. The chain uses TRBV25-1 and TRBJ2-5; D ambiguous. The CDR3 is 14 residues long. The germline V and J ends were trimmed by 2 bases and 7 bases, with 14 bases remaining between them. Germline loops: CDR1 MGHDK, CDR2 SYGVNS.

This clonotype was seen only a few times. CDR3 amino acids: CASSQELGLAGRETQYF. CDR3 DNA: TGCGCCAGCAGCCAAGAGTTGGGACTAGCGGGGAGAGAGACCCAGTACTTC. The chain combines TRBV4-3 with TRBJ2-5; TRBD2 aligns across 13 bases. V was pared by 0 bases and J by 4 bases, with 5 bases of the junction left unmatched. The length of the CDR3 is 17 residues. CDR1 is LGHNA, CDR2 YSLEER, per germline.

This clonotype was picked up one time. The rearrangement links TRBV27 to TRBJ2-7, with 8 bases identical to TRBD2. This CDR3 comprises 15 residues. The V gene's germline CDR1 is MNHEY and CDR2 SMNVEV (reference sequence). The junction had 9 bases not matched to a gene; V was cut back by 3 bases and J by 5 bases. CDR3 amino acids: CASSLFAGGGNEQYF. Here the CDR3 DNA reads TGTGCCAGCAGTTTGTTCGCGGGAGGAGGCAACGAGCAGTACTTC.

The table lists this clonotype with a few counts. The V and J genes are TRBV6-6 and TRBJ2-1; 7 bases align to TRBD1. Per germline, CDR1 MNHNY and CDR2 SVGAGI (reference sequence). The CDR3 covers 17 residues. Losses at the gene ends were 0 bases for V and 4 bases for J; bases not matched to a gene: 9. CDR3 amino acids: CASSYSGDTGVYNEQFF. Here the CDR3 DNA reads TGTGCCAGCAGTTACTCGGGTGATACAGGGGTTTACAATGAGCAGTTCTTC.

This chain joins TRBV9 and TRBJ2-4, with D unclear. Germline V gene data show CDR1 as SGDLS and CDR2 as YYNGEE. The V end lost 3 bases, the J end lost 0 bases, and 4 bases lay between the germline ends. CDR3 length equals 13 residues. The CDR3 here is CASSAQAKNIQYF. The CDR3 bases are TGTGCCAGCAGCGCCCAAGCCAAAAACATTCAGTACTTC. The whole variable domain, remainder taken from reference TRBV9 and TRBJ2-4, is DSGVTQTPKHLITATGQRVTLRCSPRSGDLSVYWYQQSLDQGLQFLIQYYNGEERAKGNILERFSAQQFPDLHSELNLSSLELGDSALYFCASSAQAKNIQYFGAGTRLSVL.

The chain combines TRBV29-1 with TRBJ1-4, with D possibly matching TRBD1 (6 bases). The CDR3 runs 16 residues. The V gene lost 4 bases and the J gene lost 0 bases, with 15 bases spanning the gap. CDR1 and CDR2 (germline): SQVTM, ANQGSEA. This CDR3 is CSVVGRQDSTNEKLFF. The CDR3 DNA sequence: TGCAGCGTTGTTGGGAGACAGGACTCAACTAATGAAAAACTGTTTTTT.

This clonotype was seen a handful of times. V usage is TRBV29-1 and J usage is TRBJ2-4; either TRBD1 or TRBD2 may supply D (5 bases each). The germline gives CDR1 SQVTM, CDR2 ANQGSEA. This CDR3 has 13 residues. V dropped 4 bases and J dropped 2 bases, with 9 bases sitting between them. CDR3 in amino acids: CSVGGVSKNIQYF. The DNA of the CDR3 is TGCAGCGTTGGAGGGGTTTCCAAAAACATTCAGTACTTC. Full variable domain (remainder filled in from reference TRBV29-1 and TRBJ2-4): SAVISQKPSRDICQRGTSLTIQCQVDSQVTMMFWYRQQPGQSLTLIATANQGSEATYESGFVIDKFPISRPNLTFSTLTVSNMSPEDSSIYLCSVGGVSKNIQYFGAGTRLSVL.

This sequence joins TRBV29-1 and TRBJ2-1; 10 nucleotides align to TRBD2. V was pared by 7 bases and J by 10 bases, with 7 bases of the junction left unmatched. CDR1 and CDR2 (germline): SQVTM, ANQGSEA. CDR3 length equals 12 residues. The CDR3 loop reads CSGTAGGGEQFF. The DNA for the CDR3 is TGCAGCGGGACAGCGGGGGGGGGAGAGCAGTTCTTC.

V usage is TRBV2 and J usage is TRBJ2-1; D is perhaps TRBD1 (7 bases). The germline V gene has CDR1 SNHLY and CDR2 FYNNEI. V lost 6 bases and J 8 bases, leaving 20 bases between the germline ends. This CDR3 has 15 amino acids. As DNA, the CDR3 is TGTGCCAGCAGCGAACAGGGGACTCCGGATTATGAGCAGTTCTTC. Residues: CASSEQGTPDYEQFF.

The chain uses TRBV20-1 and TRBJ1-5, with D perhaps matching TRBD1 (5 bases). Trimming removed 2 bases at V and 6 bases at J, with 14 bases between. The length of the CDR3 is 14 residues. In germline, CDR1 is DFQATT, CDR2 SNEGSKA (reference sequence). In DNA form, the CDR3 reads TGCAGTGCTAGAATACCGGGAAGGGGTCAGCCCCAGCATTTT. Translation: CSARIPGRGQPQHF.

This clonotype has just a few counts. V is TRBV5-1 and J is TRBJ2-5, with 7 bases fitting TRBD2. The J call may not be correct, given that the DNA end is closer to TRBJ2-7. The CDR3 covers 16 residues. Germline CDR1 is SGHRS and CDR2 is YFSETQ. The CDR3 sequence: CASSGEVGLERYEQYF. DNA for the CDR3: TGCGCCAGCAGCGGCGAAGTAGGACTAGAAAGATACGAGCAGTACTTC.

The sample holds one count of this clonotype. This chain links TRBV28 with TRBJ2-2, with 11 bases lining up with TRBD1. Germline trimming cut 3 bases from V and 5 bases from J; bases unmatched to any gene: 8. CDR1 is MDHEN and CDR2 is SYDVKM in the germline V gene. This CDR3 is 17 amino acids long. The CDR3 sequence is CASSFTSGTGGTGELFF. CDR3 sequence (DNA): TGTGCCAGCAGTTTTACATCCGGGACAGGGGGTACCGGGGAGCTGTTTTTT.

The rearrangement joins TRBV20-1 to TRBJ2-1; D remains unclear. The CDR3 covers 15 residues. The V gene lost 3 bases and the J gene lost 4 bases, with 16 bases spanning the gap. Germline CDR1 reads DFQATT; CDR2 reads SNEGSKA (reference sequence). The CDR3 sequence is CSASYVAIPYNEQFF. CDR3 DNA sequence: TGCAGTGCTAGTTATGTGGCAATTCCATACAATGAGCAGTTCTTC.

This clonotype was counted a single time. The rearrangement uses TRBV10-2 and TRBJ2-3; TRBD2 aligns across 7 bases. The CDR3 spans 14 residues. Germline values: CDR1 WSHSY, CDR2 SAAADI. J gave up 4 bases and V 8 bases, and 9 bases lay outside the gene matches. The CDR3 region is CASRTTSFADTQYF. DNA of the CDR3: TGCGCCAGCCGAACGACTAGCTTTGCAGATACGCAGTATTTT.